The source of this TCR beta chain is a study of cytomegalovirus exposure and HLA in healthy donors. Study-wide findings and caveats: Within an earlier analysis, most TCR beta V segments proved productive either about 90% or about 30% of the time.

The germline V gene encodes CDR1 SGDLS and CDR2 YYNGEE. The V gene lost 4 bases and the J gene lost 5 bases, with 15 bases spanning the gap. The CDR3 has 14 amino acids. Regarding this clone: Its antigen is still unknown.

With 60 Vbeta and 13 Jbeta primers, the PCR was carried out. The protocol was immunoSEQ multiplex PCR, while the TCRdb copy is restricted to in-frame clones and leaves out a portion. The data show approximately 210,000 clones, 75% to 85% seen once. The chain recombines TRBV9 with TRBJ1-1; the D gene is possibly TRBD1 (5 bases). The sequence was collected from a woman aged 45-65 years in good health and CMV-seronegative. The sequenced material came from PBMCs. The CDR3 is CASSTRQSGTEAFF. The CDR3 nucleotides read TGTGCCAGCAGCACCCGACAGTCAGGAACTGAAGCTTTCTTT.